This T cell receptor (beta chain) was recorded in a study of cytomegalovirus exposure and HLA in healthy donors. Study details: Prior work identified some 120 million unique TCR beta sequences in some 200 million T cells.

This clone has a handful of counts. Its antigen is still unknown. The CDR3 covers 15 residues. V lost 6 bases to trimming and J lost 3 bases; unmatched junction nucleotides: 8. Germline CDR1 MNHNY, CDR2 SVGAGI (reference sequence). PCR involved 60 Vbeta and 13 Jbeta primers. Libraries were prepared by immunoSEQ multiplex PCR; TCRdb keeps only in-frame clonotypes and omits some of them. The table shows approximately 170,000 clones, with around 75% occurring only once. Study outcomes and limitations: Evidence from a later analysis indicated that most CMV-associated TCR beta chains looked HLA-restricted.

J is TRBJ2-7 and V is TRBV6-6, with 10 positions matching TRBD2. This clonotype was sampled from a male donor in good health and CMV-seronegative. The specimen sequenced was PBMCs. The CDR3 here is CASRPPAGGFYEQYF. The CDR3 DNA reads as TGTGCCAGCAGACCTCCAGCGGGGGGGTTCTACGAGCAGTACTTC.